This T cell receptor beta chain was documented in a study of naive and memory T cell subsets. General study results and limits: From naive to CM, EM and EMRA, diversity decreased and Gini increased. Expression changes during T cell differentiation may affect RNA-based TCR counts. A clonotype means one alpha or beta sequence, not an alpha/beta pair.

From the second PCR step, alpha and beta chains were amplified apart. In its sample, this clonotype was seen many times. Its antigen is undetermined. Germline CDR1 reads LNHDA; CDR2 reads SQIVND (reference sequence). The CDR3 totals 15 residues. Trimming left V 5 bases short and J 3 bases short, with 14 bases between. Two oligonucleotides, mixed equimolar, formed the beta constant-region primer covering TRBC1 and TRBC2. Ligated cDNA was amplified by four rounds of PCR with nested alpha and beta constant-region primers and SP2. TCRdb ran MiXCR on the UMI-ligation and nested PCR reads and lists one entry per CDR3 protein. Among roughly 24,000 distinct CDR3 sequences listed, 7% to 10% were seen once.

This receptor was identified in a human donor in good health. The material sequenced was central memory CD8+ T cells from blood. The chain combines TRBV19 with TRBJ1-5; D is perhaps TRBD1 (6 bases). This chain's CDR3 is CASSFGQSLNQPQHF. CDR3 nucleotide sequence: TGTGCCAGTAGTTTTGGACAGAGCCTCAATCAGCCCCAGCATTTT.